This is a list of T cell receptor beta chains from one sample in a study of T cell responses to AZD1222 COVID-19 vaccine. This table comes from immunoSEQ multiplex PCR, and its TCRdb copy is limited to in-frame clones, with some not included. The sample lists under 200,000 clones, roughly 90% occurring once. Sample: peripheral blood, taken on day 0 of AZD1222 vaccination. The receptors originated from an adult in good health. The CDR3 runs from the conserved cysteine through the conserved F or W. A D gene is named only where the DNA matches it firmly. Rows give clone size only sometimes, using once, few, many, or a class for an expanded clone.

j_gene | d_gene | v_gene | abundance | CDR3aa | CDR3nt
TRBJ2-1 | . | TRBV5-4 | . | CASSLQGSYNEQFF | TGTGCCAGCAGCTTGCAAGGCTCCTACAATGAGCAGTTCTTC
TRBJ2-3 | TRBD1 | TRBV11-2 | . | CASSLRQGYTQYF | TGTGCCAGCAGCTTAAGACAGGGTTATACGCAGTATTTT
TRBJ2-7 | . | TRBV11-3 | once | CASSTYREGGEQYF | TGTGCCAGCAGCACCTACAGGGAAGGAGGCGAGCAGTACTTC
TRBJ1-1 | TRBD1 | TRBV6-5 | . | CASSYQTGGNTEAFF | TGTGCCAGCAGTTATCAAACAGGGGGCAACACTGAAGCTTTCTTT
TRBJ2-3 | . | TRBV4-1 | once | CASSQEGGLVGDTQYF | TGCGCCAGCAGCCAAGAGGGGGGGCTGGTGGGGGATACGCAGTATTTT
TRBJ1-1 | TRBD1 | TRBV5-6 | . | CASSHGTASWNTEAFF | TGTGCCAGCAGCCACGGGACAGCGAGTTGGAACACTGAAGCTTTCTTT
TRBJ1-6 | TRBD1 | TRBV5-5 | once | CASSVTGLDSPLHF | TGTGCCAGCAGCGTGACAGGGCTGGATTCACCCCTCCACTTT
TRBJ2-7 | TRBD2 | TRBV27 | once | CASLDPGRFHEQYF | TGTGCCAGCCTCGACCCCGGGAGGTTCCACGAGCAGTACTTC
TRBJ2-4 | TRBD1 | TRBV5-1 | . | CASSLARDSGLAKNIQYF | TGCGCCAGCAGCTTGGCACGGGACAGCGGTCTAGCCAAAAACATTCAGTACTTC
TRBJ2-7 | TRBD2 | TRBV29-1 | . | CSVALAGVSYEQYF | TGCAGCGTGGCGCTAGCGGGAGTATCCTACGAGCAGTACTTC
TRBJ1-1 | TRBD1 | TRBV28 | . | CASSPLTGSYTEAFF | TGTGCCAGCAGCCCCCTGACAGGGAGTTACACTGAAGCTTTCTTT
TRBJ1-4 | . | TRBV6-5 | . | CASTEPISANEKLFF | TGTGCCAGCACCGAACCGATATCGGCTAATGAAAAACTGTTTTTT
TRBJ2-2 | . | TRBV19 | . | CASSKGSGGTGELFF | TGTGCCAGTAGTAAAGGTAGCGGAGGAACCGGGGAGCTGTTTTTT
TRBJ2-1 | . | TRBV24-1 | . | CATSESDKAYNEQFF | TGTGCCACCAGTGAGTCAGACAAGGCCTACAATGAGCAGTTCTTC
TRBJ1-6 | . | TRBV7-2 | . | CASSLNRESPLHF | TGTGCCAGCAGCTTAAATCGCGAATCACCCCTCCACTTT
TRBJ2-3 | . | TRBV11-3 | . | CASSLASLSTDTQYF | TGTGCCAGCAGCTTAGCGAGTCTGAGCACAGATACGCAGTATTTT
TRBJ2-3 | TRBD2 | TRBV7-6 | once | CASSYPYGREGTDTQYF | TGTGCCAGCAGCTATCCGTACGGGCGGGAGGGCACAGATACGCAGTATTTT
TRBJ2-7 | TRBD1 | TRBV7-9 | . | CASSSGQENSPYEQYF | TGTGCCAGCAGCTCGGGACAGGAAAATTCCCCCTACGAGCAGTACTTC
TRBJ2-6 | . | TRBV7-3 | . | CASSSRGSLSGANVLTF | TGTGCCAGCAGCTCCCGTGGCAGCCTCTCTGGGGCCAACGTCCTGACTTTC
TRBJ1-6 | TRBD1 | TRBV25-1 | . | CASSRQGATSPLHF | TGTGCCAGCTCACGTCAGGGGGCTACCTCACCCCTCCACTTT
TRBJ1-3 | TRBD1 | TRBV18 | . | CASSPLDRGSSGNTIYF | TGTGCCAGCTCACCATTGGACAGGGGCAGCTCTGGAAACACCATATATTTT
TRBJ2-1 | . | TRBV24-1 | . | CATSDFGAPSYNEQFF | TGTGCCACCAGTGATTTCGGGGCCCCCTCTTACAATGAGCAGTTCTTC
TRBJ2-7 | . | TRBV6-5 | . | CASSPRRSYEQYF | TGTGCCAGCAGTCCTAGGCGTTCCTACGAGCAGTACTTC
TRBJ1-1 | TRBD1 | TRBV5-1 | . | CASSLGGFQGARDAFF | TGCGCCAGCAGCTTGGGAGGTTTTCAGGGGGCAAGGGATGCTTTCTTT
TRBJ1-4 | . | TRBV11-3 | . | CASRWPSTGEKLFF | TGTGCCAGCAGGTGGCCTTCAACGGGGGAAAAACTGTTTTTT
TRBJ1-3 | . | TRBV28 | . | CASSQPGPLSGNTIYF | TGTGCCAGCAGTCAACCTGGGCCCCTCTCTGGAAACACCATATATTTT
TRBJ1-1 | . | TRBV15 | . | CATSRQSYTEAFF | TGTGCCACCAGCAGGCAAAGCTACACTGAAGCTTTCTTT
TRBJ2-3 | TRBD2 | TRBV3-1/TRBV3-2 | few | CASSQVTSGRSYTQYF | TGTGCCAGCAGCCAGGTAACTAGCGGGAGGAGTTATACGCAGTATTTT
TRBJ2-3 | . | TRBV19 | . | CASSPAASTDTQYF | TGTGCCAGTAGCCCAGCGGCTAGCACAGATACGCAGTATTTT